These 31 T cell receptor beta chains originate from one sample sequenced in a study of CD8+ T cells in alopecia areata (dated by TCRdb to between 2018 and 2020). Library method: the immunoSEQ multiplex PCR assay. RNA was extracted from all samples and reverse transcribed into cDNA as template for TCR sequencing. Drawn from immuneACCESS, this table holds only the in-frame rearrangements with V and J called that TCRdb kept. Clones are partly lost; checked studies trace under half to an unresolved V gene and leave the rest unexplained. In this sample the table shows about 140,000 clones, approximately 60% of which occur a single time. Around 34% of the sample goes to the ten largest clones. Sequenced material: CD8+ T cells sorted from blood. Receptors originate from a human donor in good health.

The chain has TRBV29-1 and TRBJ2-7; D is unclear. Germline-derived CDR1 and CDR2 are SQVTM and ANQGSEA. The V gene lost 4 bases and the J gene lost 0 bases, with 10 bases spanning the gap. CDR3 length: 13 residues. The CDR3 loop is CSVAPENSYEQYF. Here the CDR3 DNA reads TGCAGCGTTGCTCCAGAGAACTCCTACGAGCAGTACTTC.

The chain is built from TRBV27 and TRBJ1-4, with TRBD1 as a possible D gene (5 bases). The CDR3 sequence is 14 residues long. Trimming took 2 bases from V and 4 from J, leaving 8 bases between them. The germline gives CDR1 MNHEY, CDR2 SMNVEV (reference sequence). The CDR3 sequence is CASSLEGVNEKLFF. The DNA of the CDR3 is TGTGCCAGCAGTTTAGAAGGGGTTAATGAAAAACTGTTTTTT.

In its sample, this clone was seen a few times. V is TRBV2 and J is TRBJ2-5; the match to TRBD2 covers 8 bases. The junction had 8 bases not matched to a gene; V was cut back by 7 bases and J by 1 base. The CDR3 runs 15 residues. In germline, CDR1 is SNHLY, CDR2 FYNNEI. The CDR3 loop is CASNRGGLSQETQYF. The CDR3 DNA sequence: TGTGCCAGCAACCGGGGGGGGTTATCCCAAGAGACCCAGTACTTC.

The rearrangement joins TRBV19 to TRBJ2-1, with 7 bases aligning to TRBD1. In germline, CDR1 is LNHDA, CDR2 SQIVND (reference sequence). CDR3 length: 15 amino acids. The junction had 3 bases not matched to a gene; V was cut back by 0 bases and J by 4 bases. The CDR3 sequence: CASSIDMGQYNEQFF. CDR3 DNA: TGTGCCAGTAGTATAGATATGGGACAGTACAATGAGCAGTTCTTC.

The gene calls are TRBV5-1 and TRBJ2-2; TRBD1 aligns across 11 bases. This CDR3 has 16 amino acids. V was clipped by 6 bases and J by 4 bases; unmatched bases: 8. Germline-derived CDR1 and CDR2 are SGHRS and YFSETQ. The CDR3 here is CASTKPGTGGTGELFF. The CDR3 DNA is TGCGCCAGCACCAAGCCCGGGACAGGGGGCACCGGGGAGCTGTTTTTT.

The chain uses TRBV4-1 and TRBJ1-1, with D hard to call. This CDR3 contains 14 residues. Germline CDR1 reads MGHRA; CDR2 reads YSYEKL. V was cut by 0 bases and J by 3 bases, with 8 bases left in between. The CDR3 loop reads CASSQDRRHTEAFF. CDR3 in DNA: TGCGCCAGCAGCCAAGATCGTCGGCACACTGAAGCTTTCTTT.

The chain is built from TRBV29-1 and TRBJ2-7, with 8 positions matching TRBD1. The length of the CDR3 is 12 residues. Germline V gives CDR1 SQVTM, CDR2 ANQGSEA. The junction had 5 bases not matched to a gene; V was cut back by 4 bases and J by 6 bases. The CDR3 DNA is TGCAGCGTTGGGCAGGGGGCTTCCGAGCAGTACTTC. Translation: CSVGQGASEQYF.

Only one count was recorded for this clone. The J gene is TRBJ2-2, the V gene TRBV30; 7 bases are shared with TRBD2. Germline V gene sequence: CDR1 GTSNPN, CDR2 SVGIG (reference sequence). The CDR3 has 15 residues. V was pared by 1 base and J by 5 bases, with 7 bases of the junction left unmatched. CDR3: CAWSDPSGRTGELFF. Here the CDR3 DNA reads TGTGCCTGGAGTGACCCTTCCGGGAGGACCGGGGAGCTGTTTTTT.

CDR3 in amino acids: CASSSGLAGGLDTGELFF. The CDR3 coding sequence is TGCGCCAGCAGCTCCGGACTAGCGGGAGGGCTCGACACCGGGGAGCTGTTTTTT. V is TRBV5-1 and J is TRBJ2-2; 15 nucleotides align to TRBD2. The germline CDR1 and CDR2 sequences are SGHRS and YFSETQ. The J segment lost 3 bases and the V segment lost 3 bases, leaving 6 bases of the junction unmatched. The CDR3 has 18 residues.

The chain recombines TRBV30 with TRBJ1-1, with a weak D call TRBD1 (6 bases). V shed 1 base and J shed 1 base, with 13 bases lying between them. The germline gives CDR1 GTSNPN, CDR2 SVGIG (reference sequence). This CDR3 is 15 amino acids long. CDR3 nucleotides: TGTGCCTGGAGTGACCCACTGGACAGGAACACTGAAGCTTTCTTT. Translating it yields CAWSDPLDRNTEAFF.

This CDR3 reads CSARGHFYTF. The CDR3 region has the DNA TGCAGTGCTAGGGGACATTTCTACACCTTC. The chain is built from TRBV20-1 and TRBJ1-2, with D possibly matching TRBD1 (6 bases). Germline V gene data show CDR1 as DFQATT and CDR2 as SNEGSKA (reference sequence). V dropped 3 bases and J dropped 10 bases, with 9 bases sitting between them. The CDR3 is 10 amino acids.

The chain combines TRBV19 with TRBJ2-7; D unclear. CDR1 is LNHDA and CDR2 is SQIVND in the germline V gene (reference sequence). The CDR3 has 11 amino acids. V dropped 9 bases and J dropped 3 bases, with 9 bases sitting between them. As DNA, the CDR3 is TGTGCCAGCGGACCGGGCTACGAGCAGTACTTC. Translating gives CASGPGYEQYF.

The V gene is TRBV9, the J gene TRBJ1-2; the D gene is possibly TRBD1 (5 bases). Germline lookup yields CDR1 SGDLS and CDR2 YYNGEE. The CDR3 runs to 13 residues. Trimming took off 3 bases at V and 3 bases at J, with 9 bases between the two ends. The CDR3 loop reads CASSDGTDYGYTF. CDR3 DNA: TGTGCCAGCAGCGACGGGACCGACTATGGCTACACCTTC.

V gene TRBV13 combines with J gene TRBJ1-1; D is unclear. With 5 bases removed from V and 5 bases from J, the gap between germline ends came to 15 bases. The CDR3 spans 14 residues. Germline-derived CDR1 and CDR2 are PRHDT and FYEKMQ (reference sequence). The CDR3: CASSGRGLRTEAFF. DNA for the CDR3: TGTGCCAGCAGCGGGCGGGGTCTAAGAACTGAAGCTTTCTTT.

This clone was picked up a small number of times. J is TRBJ2-7 and V is TRBV5-1; D not resolved. The CDR3 sequence is 14 residues long. Between the trimmed V and J ends, which lost 0 bases and 2 bases, there was a span of 9 bases. From germline, CDR1 is SGHRS and CDR2 YFSETQ. The CDR3 bases are TGCGCCAGCAGCTTGGGTGGCCAACCCTACGAGCAGTACTTC. It codes for CASSLGGQPYEQYF.

This rearrangement joins TRBV21-1 to TRBJ2-7; the D call TRBD2 from the table was never checked on the DNA. TRBV21-1 is deemed a pseudogene. This CDR3 contains 10 residues. In DNA, the CDR3 is TGTGCCAGCACGTATTACGAGCAGTACTTC. Protein: CASTYYEQYF.

The chain employs TRBV13 and TRBJ2-7; D gene unclear. CDR3 length: 12 amino acids. The V end lost 4 bases, the J end lost 5 bases, and 9 bases lay between the germline ends. Per the germline V gene, CDR1 is PRHDT and CDR2 is FYEKMQ (reference sequence). The CDR3: CASSSRLNEQYF. The CDR3 DNA is TGTGCCAGCAGCTCCAGATTGAACGAGCAGTACTTC. Variable domain in full (rest from reference TRBV13 and TRBJ2-7): AAGVIQSPRHLIKEKRETATLKCYPIPRHDTVYWYQQGPGQDPQFLISFYEKMQSDKGSIPDRFSAQQFSDYHSELNMSSLELGDSALYFCASSSRLNEQYFGPGTRLTVT.

The chain uses TRBV27 and TRBJ2-1; 9 nucleotides align to TRBD2. CDR1 is MNHEY, CDR2 SMNVEV, per germline (reference sequence). This CDR3 contains 14 residues. J lost 4 bases, V lost 9 bases, and 7 bases had no gene match. CDR3 sequence (DNA): TGTGCCAGTGCGAGCGGGAGGATTTACAATGAGCAGTTCTTC. Protein product: CASASGRIYNEQFF.

Only a few counts were recorded for this clone. The chain joins TRBV5-6 to TRBJ1-1; D call uncertain. V shed 4 bases and J shed 0 bases, with 19 bases lying between them. This CDR3 region has 17 residues. The germline V gene has CDR1 SGHDT and CDR2 YYEEEE. CDR3 sequence (DNA): TGTGCCAGCAGCCGTTTGCGGTCCTCCGGGATGAACACTGAAGCTTTCTTT. The encoded protein is CASSRLRSSGMNTEAFF.

The chain combines TRBV2 with TRBJ2-5; D perhaps matches TRBD1 (6 bases). Germline V gives CDR1 SNHLY, CDR2 FYNNEI. V dropped 8 bases and J dropped 5 bases, with 18 bases sitting between them. The CDR3 is 14 amino acids. CDR3 DNA sequence: TGTGCCAGCTATGCCCCTGGGGGCGGTGAGACCCAGTACTTC. Protein: CASYAPGGGETQYF.

V and J are TRBV5-6 and TRBJ2-1; 7 bases align to TRBD1. The CDR3 consists of 12 residues. Germline V gene lookup returns CDR1 SGHDT and CDR2 YYEEEE. V lost 4 bases, J lost 9 bases, and 4 bases stayed unmatched. CDR3 residues: CASSPTGLEQFF. The CDR3 nucleotides are TGTGCCAGCAGCCCGACAGGGCTTGAGCAGTTCTTC.

V usage is TRBV2 and J usage is TRBJ2-7, with 9 nucleotides matching TRBD1. This CDR3 is 15 amino acids long. The germline V gene encodes CDR1 SNHLY and CDR2 FYNNEI. V lost 7 bases and J lost 0; bases outside the gene matches: 7. CDR3 in DNA: TGTGCCAGCATGGGACAGGGAACAAGCTCCTACGAGCAGTACTTC. Its protein product is CASMGQGTSSYEQYF.

The chain combines TRBV19 with TRBJ2-5, with 9 bases aligning to TRBD2. The trim removed 8 bases at V and 3 bases at J, leaving 4 bases unmatched. The CDR3 extends over 13 amino acids. Germline V gene sequence: CDR1 LNHDA, CDR2 SQIVND (reference sequence). The CDR3 nucleotides read TGTGCCAGTGGCGCGGGAGGGAAAGAGACCCAGTACTTC. It specifies CASGAGGKETQYF.

The chain combines TRBV6-1 with TRBJ2-7; possible D gene TRBD1, 6 bases. This CDR3 is 13 amino acids long. Trimming pared 9 bases from V and 3 bases from J, leaving 15 bases between. Germline V gene sequence: CDR1 MNHNS, CDR2 SASEGT. CDR3 in DNA: TGTGCCAGTCAGGGGTGGCAGGACTACGAGCAGTACTTC. Its protein is CASQGWQDYEQYF.

This clone has more than one count but fewer than ten. This chain joins TRBV4-1 and TRBJ1-5; 10 bases align to TRBD1. V lost 0 bases to trimming and J lost 6 bases; unmatched junction nucleotides: 8. The CDR3 is 17 amino acids. Per the germline V gene, CDR1 is MGHRA and CDR2 is YSYEKL. This chain's CDR3 is CASSQDQGQGDAQPQHF. The CDR3 DNA reads as TGCGCCAGCAGCCAAGATCAAGGACAGGGGGACGCTCAGCCCCAGCATTTT.

This clone was seen ten or more times. The chain carries TRBV28 and TRBJ2-1, with TRBD2 as a possible D gene (5 bases). The CDR3 extends over 15 amino acids. The germline V gene encodes CDR1 MDHEN and CDR2 SYDVKM. V was trimmed by 5 bases and J by 6 bases, leaving 17 bases between them. CDR3 loop: CASSPGIQGVNEQFF. As DNA, the CDR3 is TGTGCCAGCAGTCCCGGGATACAAGGCGTCAATGAGCAGTTCTTC.

The chain is built from TRBV29-1 and TRBJ1-2; 7 nucleotides match TRBD1. Germline V lookup: CDR1 SQVTM, CDR2 ANQGSEA. V lost 5 bases, J lost 4 bases, and 10 bases stayed unmatched. The CDR3 is 14 residues long. CDR3 in amino acids: CSVRDREDSYGYTF. CDR3 sequence (DNA): TGCAGCGTTCGAGACAGGGAGGATAGCTATGGCTACACCTTC.

The chain is built from TRBV27 and TRBJ1-2; 8 bases match TRBD1. Germline V gene data show CDR1 as MNHEY and CDR2 as SMNVEV (reference sequence). Trimming cost V 5 bases and J 8 bases; bases outside gene matches: 7. The CDR3 contains 13 residues. The CDR3 loop is CASSRGQANGYTF. CDR3 in DNA: TGTGCCAGCAGTAGGGGACAGGCAAACGGCTACACCTTC.

This clone was recorded once. The CDR3 sequence is CASSLVQGRLGETQYF. CDR3 coding DNA: TGCGCCAGCAGCTTGGTACAGGGGCGCCTTGGTGAGACCCAGTACTTC. The chain uses TRBV5-1 and TRBJ2-5; 7 positions match TRBD1. The CDR3 has 16 residues. V was clipped by 0 bases and J by 5 bases; unmatched bases: 10. Germline CDR1 reads SGHRS; CDR2 reads YFSETQ.

The chain recombines TRBV18 with TRBJ2-2; either TRBD1 or TRBD2 may fit D (5 bases each). V was clipped by 0 bases and J by 0 bases, with 20 bases between them. This CDR3 has 20 residues. Germline V gene data show CDR1 as KGHSH and CDR2 as LQKENI. The CDR3 is CASSPPFSNRGPTNTGELFF. The CDR3 DNA is TGTGCCAGCTCACCACCTTTTTCTAACCGGGGACCTACGAACACCGGGGAGCTGTTTTTT.

This chain uses TRBV29-1 with TRBJ2-5; D could derive from TRBD1 or TRBD2 (6 bases each). The V end was cut by 1 base, the J end by 5 bases, with 11 bases between. The CDR3 contains 13 residues. CDR1 is SQVTM and CDR2 is ANQGSEA in the germline V gene. The CDR3 sequence: CSVEGRGLETQYF. Here the CDR3 DNA reads TGCAGCGTTGAAGGCCGGGGGCTGGAGACCCAGTACTTC.